This T cell receptor beta chain was sequenced during a study of ipilimumab plus nivolumab after autologous stem cell transplantation. Starting 14 to 28 days after autologous transplant, ipilimumab 1 mg/kg was given. The assay was immunoSEQ multiplex PCR, and TCRdb's table has in-frame clones only and misses some. The data hold about 16,000 clones, with approximately 80% observed a single time. The CDR3 loop spans 14 amino acids. Looked up from germline, CDR1 is SEHNR and CDR2 is FQNEAQ (reference sequence). The junction had 9 bases not matched to a gene; V was cut back by 3 bases and J by 8 bases. The rearrangement uses TRBV7-9 and TRBJ2-5, with TRBD2 identical over 7 bases. The specimen comprised PBMCs, sampled in a trial of ipilimumab plus nivolumab as post-transplant consolidation. The sequence was collected from a male donor with diffuse large B-cell lymphoma. The CDR3 region has the DNA TGTGCCAGCAGCTTGGGACTATCCCTCCGCACCCAGTACTTC. Protein product: CASSLGLSLRTQYF.